This T cell receptor (beta chain) appears in the sequencing data of a study of technical replicates of blood from a few donors. Clones were read by immunoSEQ multiplex PCR, and TCRdb kept only the in-frame ones, dropping some. The sample has fewer than 100,000 clones; 75% to 95% are singletons. V trimming: 2 bases; J trimming: 7 bases; junction bases outside the gene matches: 7. Germline values: CDR1 SGHTA, CDR2 FQGTGA. The CDR3 covers 14 residues. The receptor was derived from a human donor in good health. This chain links TRBV7-3 with TRBJ1-1; 7 bases agree with TRBD1. Source material: T cells isolated from PBMCs. CDR3 in DNA: TGTGCCAGCAGCTTACGACAGGGAGGTGGTGAAGCTTTCTTT. Its translation is CASSLRQGGGEAFF.